Below are 4 T cell receptor beta chains sequenced from a single sample in a study of shared clonotypes between healthy human individuals. This table comes from immunoSEQ multiplex PCR, and its TCRdb copy is limited to in-frame clones, with some not included. The profile covers 950,000 to 1,100,000 clones, with under 80% appearing a single time and less than 1.5% taken by the ten largest. Sequenced sample: memory CD4+ T cells sorted from blood. The sample's subset: CD45RA-negative fraction. The receptors stem from a man in his late teens or twenties in good health.

This clone was observed a handful of times. V gene TRBV5-6 combines with J gene TRBJ2-2; maybe TRBD1 (6 bases). Germline assignment: CDR1 SGHDT and CDR2 YYEEEE. The CDR3 loop spans 13 amino acids. V lost 6 bases to trimming and J lost 2 bases, with 8 bases between them. The CDR3 here is CASKGVNTGELFF. CDR3 nucleotides: TGTGCCAGCAAGGGGGTAAACACCGGGGAGCTGTTTTTT.

This clone was counted a few times. The rearrangement links TRBV10-3 to TRBJ1-1; D is unresolved. The CDR3 contains 11 residues. Trimming removed 3 bases from V and 8 bases from J, with 7 bases in between. The germline V gene has CDR1 ENHRY and CDR2 SYGVKD. CDR3: CAISDGWEAFF. The CDR3 DNA reads TGTGCCATCAGTGACGGTTGGGAAGCTTTCTTT.

J is TRBJ1-4 and V is TRBV28; D call uncertain. The CDR3 length is 12 residues. V gave up 3 bases and J gave up 11 bases, with 10 bases separating them. Germline V CDR1 and CDR2: MDHEN, SYDVKM. CDR3 in DNA: TGTGCCAGCAGTTTCGGAGAGTTCAAACTGTTTTTT. As protein: CASSFGEFKLFF.

In nucleotides, the CDR3 is TGTGCCAGCAGCTTAGGGGGTGACGCGGGGCAGTACTTC. It specifies CASSLGGDAGQYF. This chain connects TRBV7-9 to TRBJ2-7; possible D gene TRBD2, 5 bases. Germline V CDR1 and CDR2: SEHNR, FQNEAQ (reference sequence). The V gene lost 1 base and the J gene lost 9 bases, with 13 bases spanning the gap. The CDR3 is 13 amino acids.